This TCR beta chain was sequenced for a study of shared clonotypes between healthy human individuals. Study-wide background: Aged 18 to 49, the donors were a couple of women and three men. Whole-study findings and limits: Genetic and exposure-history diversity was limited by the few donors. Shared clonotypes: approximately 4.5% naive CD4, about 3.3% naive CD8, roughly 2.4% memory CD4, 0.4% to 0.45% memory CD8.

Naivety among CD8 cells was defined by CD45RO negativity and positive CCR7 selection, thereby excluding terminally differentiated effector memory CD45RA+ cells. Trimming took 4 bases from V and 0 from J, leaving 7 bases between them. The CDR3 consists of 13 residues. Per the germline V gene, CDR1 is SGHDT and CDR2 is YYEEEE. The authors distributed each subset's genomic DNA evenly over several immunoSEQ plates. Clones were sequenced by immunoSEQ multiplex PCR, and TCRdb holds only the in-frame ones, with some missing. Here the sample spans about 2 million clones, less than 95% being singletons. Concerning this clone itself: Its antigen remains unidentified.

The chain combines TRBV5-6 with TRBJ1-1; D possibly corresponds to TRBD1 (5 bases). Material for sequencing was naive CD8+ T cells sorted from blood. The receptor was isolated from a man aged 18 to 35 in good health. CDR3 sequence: CASSGTMNTEAFF. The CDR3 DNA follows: TGTGCCAGCAGCGGGACCATGAACACTGAAGCTTTCTTT.